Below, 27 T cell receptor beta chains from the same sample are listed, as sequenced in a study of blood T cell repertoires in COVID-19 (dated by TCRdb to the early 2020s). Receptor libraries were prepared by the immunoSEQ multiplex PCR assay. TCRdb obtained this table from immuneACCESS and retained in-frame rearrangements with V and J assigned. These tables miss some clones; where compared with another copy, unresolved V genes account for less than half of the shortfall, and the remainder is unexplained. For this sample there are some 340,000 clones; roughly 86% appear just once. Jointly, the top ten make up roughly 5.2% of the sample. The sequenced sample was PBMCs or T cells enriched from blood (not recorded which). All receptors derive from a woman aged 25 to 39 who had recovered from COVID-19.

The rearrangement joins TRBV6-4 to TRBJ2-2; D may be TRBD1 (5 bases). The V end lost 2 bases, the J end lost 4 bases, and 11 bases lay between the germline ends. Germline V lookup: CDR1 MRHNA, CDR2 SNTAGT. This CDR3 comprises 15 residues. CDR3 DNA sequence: TGTGCCAGCAGTGACACAGGTTCGGGCACCGGGGAGCTGTTTTTT. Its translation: CASSDTGSGTGELFF.

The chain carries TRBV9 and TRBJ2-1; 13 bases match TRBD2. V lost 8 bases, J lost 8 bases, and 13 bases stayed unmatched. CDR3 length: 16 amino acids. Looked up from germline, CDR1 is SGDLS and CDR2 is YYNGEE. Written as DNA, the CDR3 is TGTGCCAGTTCGGCCACTAGCGGGGGGGCGTTGGATGAGCAGTTCTTC. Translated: CASSATSGGALDEQFF.

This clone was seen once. CDR3 nucleotide sequence: TGCGCCAGCAGCCAAGTGGGACTAGCGGCTTACGAGCAGTACTTC. Its translation: CASSQVGLAAYEQYF. The chain uses TRBV4-1 and TRBJ2-7, with 11 bases identical to TRBD2. CDR1 is MGHRA and CDR2 is YSYEKL in the germline V gene. The CDR3 runs to 15 residues. V dropped 1 base and J dropped 4; count of bases not matched to a gene: 3.

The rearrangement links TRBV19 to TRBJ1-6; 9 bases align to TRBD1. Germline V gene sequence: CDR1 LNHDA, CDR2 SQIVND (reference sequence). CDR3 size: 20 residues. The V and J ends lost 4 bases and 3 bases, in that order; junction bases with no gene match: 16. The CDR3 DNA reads TGTGCCAGTAGTACGTGGCGCCCGGGACAGGGCTCTATCTATAATTCACCCCTCCACTTT. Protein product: CASSTWRPGQGSIYNSPLHF.

The chain's CDR3 is CASSQDRLDSLNSPLHF. Written as DNA, the CDR3 is TGTGCCAGCAGCCAAGATCGACTCGACAGTCTTAATTCACCCCTCCACTTT. The V call is TRBV4-2, the J call TRBJ1-6, with D perhaps matching TRBD1 (5 bases). The germline gives CDR1 LGHNA, CDR2 YNFKEQ. V gave up 0 bases and J gave up 6 bases, with 15 bases separating them. The CDR3 consists of 17 residues.

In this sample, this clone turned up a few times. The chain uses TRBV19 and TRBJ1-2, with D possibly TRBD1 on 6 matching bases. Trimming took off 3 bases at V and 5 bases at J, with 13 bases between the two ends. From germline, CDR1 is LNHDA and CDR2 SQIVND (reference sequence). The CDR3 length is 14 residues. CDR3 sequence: CASSISRQVYGYTF. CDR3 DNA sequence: TGTGCCAGTAGTATTTCTAGACAGGTTTATGGCTACACCTTC.

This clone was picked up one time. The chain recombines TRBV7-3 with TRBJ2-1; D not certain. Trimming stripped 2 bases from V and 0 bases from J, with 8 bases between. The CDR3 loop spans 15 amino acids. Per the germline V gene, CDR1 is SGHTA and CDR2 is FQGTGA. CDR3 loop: CASSLDGDSYNEQFF. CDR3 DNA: TGTGCCAGCAGCTTAGATGGAGACTCCTACAATGAGCAGTTCTTC.

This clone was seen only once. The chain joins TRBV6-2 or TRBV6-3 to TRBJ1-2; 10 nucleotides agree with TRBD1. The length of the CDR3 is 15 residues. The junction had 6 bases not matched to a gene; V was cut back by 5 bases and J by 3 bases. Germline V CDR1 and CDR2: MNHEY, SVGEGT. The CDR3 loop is CASSRQGASDYGYTF. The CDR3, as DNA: TGTGCCAGCAGTAGACAGGGGGCGTCGGACTATGGCTACACCTTC.

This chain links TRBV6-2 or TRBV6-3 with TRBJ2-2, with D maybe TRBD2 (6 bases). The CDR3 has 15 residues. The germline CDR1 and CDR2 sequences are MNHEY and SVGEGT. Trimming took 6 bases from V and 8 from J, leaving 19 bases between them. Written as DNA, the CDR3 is TGTGCCAGCAGCCCCGGGAGCTCCTCATGGGGGGAGCTGTTTTTT. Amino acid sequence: CASSPGSSSWGELFF.

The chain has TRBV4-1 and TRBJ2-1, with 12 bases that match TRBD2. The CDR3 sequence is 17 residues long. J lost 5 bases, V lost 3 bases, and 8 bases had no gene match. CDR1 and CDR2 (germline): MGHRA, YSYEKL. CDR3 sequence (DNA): TGCGCCAGCAGCCAGGAATTTCTAGCGGGGGGGAACAATGAGCAGTTCTTC. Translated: CASSQEFLAGGNNEQFF.

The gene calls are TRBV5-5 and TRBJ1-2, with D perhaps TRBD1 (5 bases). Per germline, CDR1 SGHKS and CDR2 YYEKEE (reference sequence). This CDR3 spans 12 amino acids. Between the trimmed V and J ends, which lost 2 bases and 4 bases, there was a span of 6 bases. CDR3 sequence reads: CASSLTGYGYTF. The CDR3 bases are TGTGCCAGCAGCTTAACAGGCTATGGCTACACCTTC.

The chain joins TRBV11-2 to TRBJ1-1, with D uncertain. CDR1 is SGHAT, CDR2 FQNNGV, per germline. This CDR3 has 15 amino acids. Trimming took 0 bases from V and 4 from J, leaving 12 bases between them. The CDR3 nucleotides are TGTGCCAGCAGCTTAGACGCCGGGAGATCCACTGAAGCTTTCTTT. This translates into CASSLDAGRSTEAFF. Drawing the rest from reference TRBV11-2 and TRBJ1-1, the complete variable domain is EAGVAQSPRYKIIEKRQSVAFWCNPISGHATLYWYQQILGQGPKLLIQFQNNGVVDDSQLPKDRFSAERLKGVDSTLKIQPAKLEDSAVYLCASSLDAGRSTEAFFGQGTRLTVV.

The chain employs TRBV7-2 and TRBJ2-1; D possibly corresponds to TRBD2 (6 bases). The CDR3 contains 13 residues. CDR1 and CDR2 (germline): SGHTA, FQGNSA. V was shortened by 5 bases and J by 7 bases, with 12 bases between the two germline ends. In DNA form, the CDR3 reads TGTGCCAGCAGCATCAGAGGAGGGAATGAGCAGTTCTTC. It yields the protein CASSIRGGNEQFF.

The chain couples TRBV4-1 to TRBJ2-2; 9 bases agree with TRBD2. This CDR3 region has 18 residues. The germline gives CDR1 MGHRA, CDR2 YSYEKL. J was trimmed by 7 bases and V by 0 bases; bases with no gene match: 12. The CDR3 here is CASSQEGSGGPDYGELFF. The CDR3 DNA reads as TGCGCCAGCAGCCAAGAAGGAAGCGGGGGGCCGGATTACGGGGAGCTGTTTTTT.

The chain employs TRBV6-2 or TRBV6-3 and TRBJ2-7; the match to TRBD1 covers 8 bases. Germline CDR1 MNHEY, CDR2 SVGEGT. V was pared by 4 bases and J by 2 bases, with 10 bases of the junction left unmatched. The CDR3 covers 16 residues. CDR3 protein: CASSLTRQGSAYEQYF. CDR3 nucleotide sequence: TGTGCCAGCAGTTTAACAAGACAGGGGAGCGCCTACGAGCAGTACTTC.

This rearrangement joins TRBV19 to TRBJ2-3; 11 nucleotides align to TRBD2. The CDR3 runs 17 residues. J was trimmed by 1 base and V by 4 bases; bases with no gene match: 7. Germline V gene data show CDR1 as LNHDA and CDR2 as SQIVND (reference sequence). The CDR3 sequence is CASSTQATSGGTDTQYF. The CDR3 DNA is TGTGCCAGTAGTACCCAGGCGACTAGCGGGGGCACAGATACGCAGTATTTT.

The CDR3 spells CASSSPGTGGPYEQYF. In DNA form, the CDR3 reads TGTGCCAGCAGCTCCCCCGGGACAGGGGGTCCCTACGAGCAGTACTTC. The chain couples TRBV11-2 to TRBJ2-7, with 11 positions matching TRBD1. V was pared by 4 bases and J by 2 bases, with 7 bases of the junction left unmatched. The CDR3 totals 16 residues. Looked up from germline, CDR1 is SGHAT and CDR2 is FQNNGV.

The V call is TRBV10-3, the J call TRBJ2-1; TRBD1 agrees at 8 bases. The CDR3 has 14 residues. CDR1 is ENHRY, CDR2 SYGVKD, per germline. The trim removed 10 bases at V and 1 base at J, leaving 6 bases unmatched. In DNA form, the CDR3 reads TGTGCCAACGGACAGGGCGGGTCCTACAATGAGCAGTTCTTC. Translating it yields CANGQGGSYNEQFF.

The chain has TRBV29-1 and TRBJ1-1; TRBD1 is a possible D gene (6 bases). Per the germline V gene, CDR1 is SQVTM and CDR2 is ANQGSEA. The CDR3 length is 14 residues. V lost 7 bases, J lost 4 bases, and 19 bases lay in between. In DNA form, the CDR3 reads TGCAGCGGCCAAAGGCTTCAGGGGAGCACTGAAGCTTTCTTT. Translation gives CSGQRLQGSTEAFF.

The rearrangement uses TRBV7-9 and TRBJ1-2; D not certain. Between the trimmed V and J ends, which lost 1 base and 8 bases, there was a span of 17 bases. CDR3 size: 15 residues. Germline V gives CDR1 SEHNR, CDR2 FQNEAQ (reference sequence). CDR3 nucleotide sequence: TGTGCCAGCAGCTTAGTGCAGAAAGGTGCGGAGGGCTACACCTTC. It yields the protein CASSLVQKGAEGYTF. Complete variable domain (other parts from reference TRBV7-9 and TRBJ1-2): DTGVSQNPRHKITKRGQNVTFRCDPISEHNRLYWYRQTLGQGPEFLTYFQNEAQLEKSRLLSDRFSAERPKGSFSTLEIQRTEQGDSAMYLCASSLVQKGAEGYTFGSGTRLTVV.

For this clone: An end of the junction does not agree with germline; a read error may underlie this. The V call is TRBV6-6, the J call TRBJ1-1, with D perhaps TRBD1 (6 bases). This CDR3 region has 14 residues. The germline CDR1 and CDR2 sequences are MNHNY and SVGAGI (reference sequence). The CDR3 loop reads CASSNSAGDGVAFF. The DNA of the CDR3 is TGTGCCAGCAGTAACTCGGCAGGGGATGGTGTGGCTTTCTTT.

The CDR3 bases are TGTGCCAGCGGAACTCTCGGGGGAGGAGATCAGCCCCAGCATTTT. This gives the protein CASGTLGGGDQPQHF. The chain combines TRBV25-1 with TRBJ1-5; tentatively, D is TRBD1 (5 bases). V lost 8 bases to trimming and J lost 5 bases, with 19 bases between them. The CDR3 length is 15 residues. Per the germline V gene, CDR1 is MGHDK and CDR2 is SYGVNS.

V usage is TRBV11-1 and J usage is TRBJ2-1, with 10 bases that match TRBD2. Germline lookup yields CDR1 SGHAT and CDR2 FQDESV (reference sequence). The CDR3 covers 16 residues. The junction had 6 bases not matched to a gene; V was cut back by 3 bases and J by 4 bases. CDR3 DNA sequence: TGTGCCAGCAGCTTCGCTAGCGGGGGAGGATACAATGAGCAGTTCTTC. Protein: CASSFASGGGYNEQFF.

CDR3 sequence: CASSSGAGGNSPLHF. The CDR3 nucleotides are TGTGCCAGCAGCTCCGGGGCAGGGGGCAATTCACCCCTCCACTTT. This chain connects TRBV7-9 to TRBJ1-6, with TRBD1 identical over 8 bases. The CDR3 is made up of 15 amino acids. V lost 4 bases, J lost 7 bases, and 6 bases stayed unmatched. The germline V gene has CDR1 SEHNR and CDR2 FQNEAQ (reference sequence).

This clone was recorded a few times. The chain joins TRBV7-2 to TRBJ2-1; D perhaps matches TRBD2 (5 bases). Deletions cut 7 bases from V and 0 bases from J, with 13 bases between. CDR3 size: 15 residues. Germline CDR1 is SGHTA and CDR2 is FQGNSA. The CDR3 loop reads CASTLSGSSYNEQFF. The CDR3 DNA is TGTGCCAGCACCCTAAGTGGGAGCTCCTACAATGAGCAGTTCTTC.

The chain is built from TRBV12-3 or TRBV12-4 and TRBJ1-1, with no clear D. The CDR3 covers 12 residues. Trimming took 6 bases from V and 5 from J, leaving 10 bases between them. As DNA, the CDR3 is TGTGCCAGCAGCCAAGGCGGGACTGAAGCTTTCTTT. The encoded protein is CASSQGGTEAFF.

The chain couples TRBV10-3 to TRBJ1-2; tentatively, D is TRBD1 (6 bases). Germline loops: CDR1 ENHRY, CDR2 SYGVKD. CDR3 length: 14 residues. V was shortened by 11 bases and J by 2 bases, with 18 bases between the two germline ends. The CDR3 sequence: CAAVGQGTNYGYTF. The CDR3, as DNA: TGTGCCGCCGTGGGCCAGGGGACAAACTATGGCTACACCTTC.